This entry lists 30 T cell receptor beta chains sequenced from one sample in a study of T-cell reconstitution after alpha-beta-depleted transplantation in children. The TCRbeta library incorporated unique molecular identifiers. TCRdb reanalysed the PCR reads using MiXCR and keeps one entry per CDR3 protein. The sample contains almost 400,000 distinct CDR3 sequences, roughly 22% of which appear only once. The starting material was PBMCs from the stem cell graft donor, obtained from the stem cell graft. All receptors come from a human donor who donated a stem cell graft to a child with acute myeloid leukemia.

A few counts support this clonotype. The chain carries TRBV4-1 and TRBJ2-5; unclear D gene. The CDR3 length is 16 residues. V was shortened by 0 bases and J by 5 bases, with 16 bases between the two germline ends. The germline CDR1 and CDR2 sequences are MGHRA and YSYEKL. The chain's CDR3 is CASSQEVGNTLETQYF. In DNA, the CDR3 is TGCGCCAGCAGCCAAGAGGTGGGAAACACGTTGGAGACCCAGTACTTC.

This clonotype was recorded many times. The chain has TRBV20-1 and TRBJ2-1; TRBD2 is a possible D gene (6 bases). This CDR3 comprises 16 residues. Per germline, CDR1 DFQATT and CDR2 SNEGSKA (reference sequence). Trimming shortened V by 0 bases and J by 6 bases, and 18 bases separated the two germline ends. CDR3 bases: TGCAGTGCTAGAGATCGGGCGGGATTGTCCACCAATGAGCAGTTCTTC. Encoded protein: CSARDRAGLSTNEQFF.

The chain is built from TRBV6-5 and TRBJ2-7; no firm D call. V was clipped by 0 bases and J by 1 base, with 10 bases between them. CDR3 size: 15 residues. Germline CDR1 reads MNHEY; CDR2 reads SVGAGI. CDR3 sequence (DNA): TGTGCCAGCAGTTACTCATACAGTTTATCCTACGAGCAGTACTTC. Translating it yields CASSYSYSLSYEQYF.

There are a few counts of this clonotype. The gene calls are TRBV20-1 and TRBJ2-7, with a tentative D call TRBD1 (6 bases). CDR1 DFQATT and CDR2 SNEGSKA come from the germline V gene (reference sequence). Trimming left V 6 bases short and J 4 bases short, with 19 bases between. This CDR3 is built from 14 residues. CDR3 sequence (DNA): TGCAGTGCCCAAACCGGGACAAAAAAGTACGAGCAGTACTTC. Translation: CSAQTGTKKYEQYF.

This chain connects TRBV7-6 to TRBJ2-3, with D possibly being TRBD2 (6 bases). V lost 0 bases to trimming and J lost 3 bases, with 13 bases between them. CDR1 and CDR2 from the germline V gene are SGHVS and FNYEAQ. The CDR3 runs 16 residues. The CDR3 DNA sequence: TGTGCCAGCAGCTTAGCTACGGGAGACACAACAGATACGCAGTATTTT. It yields the protein CASSLATGDTTDTQYF.

This clonotype was recorded many times. This chain uses TRBV7-9 with TRBJ2-1; D is unclear. V lost 1 base, J lost 7 bases, and 8 bases lay in between. Germline assignment: CDR1 SEHNR and CDR2 FQNEAQ (reference sequence). The CDR3 is made up of 13 amino acids. The CDR3 loop reads CASSLGPSNEQFF. DNA for the CDR3: TGTGCCAGCAGCTTAGGACCCTCAAATGAGCAGTTCTTC.

This clonotype was detected only once. The V and J genes are TRBV5-1 and TRBJ2-1; 9 bases fit TRBD2. This CDR3 spans 18 amino acids. The trim removed 4 bases at V and 3 bases at J, leaving 14 bases unmatched. Germline CDR1 reads SGHRS; CDR2 reads YFSETQ. This chain's CDR3 is CASSPLAGKMKYYNEQFF. The CDR3 nucleotides are TGCGCCAGCAGCCCCCTAGCGGGAAAAATGAAATACTACAATGAGCAGTTCTTC.

The CDR3 is CASSPSTGLNQPQHF. The CDR3 DNA reads TGTGCCAGCAGTCCCTCCACAGGGTTAAATCAGCCCCAGCATTTT. This chain uses TRBV28 with TRBJ1-5, with D tentatively TRBD1 (6 bases). Germline CDR1 MDHEN, CDR2 SYDVKM. V was shortened by 5 bases and J by 4 bases, with 15 bases between the two germline ends. The CDR3 runs to 15 residues.

This sequence joins TRBV28 and TRBJ2-1; no clear D gene. This CDR3 contains 15 residues. The germline gives CDR1 MDHEN, CDR2 SYDVKM. V was clipped by 3 bases and J by 0 bases, with 9 bases between them. Here the CDR3 DNA reads TGTGCCAGCAGTTTCAGGCTACGCTCCTACAATGAGCAGTTCTTC. Residues: CASSFRLRSYNEQFF.

In its sample, this clonotype was seen many times. The chain couples TRBV29-1 to TRBJ2-5; maybe TRBD2 (5 bases). This CDR3 is 12 amino acids long. The V end was cut by 4 bases, the J end by 2 bases, with 8 bases between. The germline gives CDR1 SQVTM, CDR2 ANQGSEA. The CDR3 DNA sequence: TGCAGCGTTGCTAGCCAACAAGAGACCCAGTACTTC. It is translated as CSVASQQETQYF.

This rearrangement joins TRBV7-9 to TRBJ2-7; 9 bases line up with TRBD1. V dropped 4 bases and J dropped 2; count of bases not matched to a gene: 3. The CDR3 has 14 residues. The V gene's germline CDR1 is SEHNR and CDR2 FQNEAQ (reference sequence). CDR3: CASSWDRVTYEQYF. The CDR3 nucleotides read TGTGCCAGCAGCTGGGACAGGGTTACCTACGAGCAGTACTTC. Filled out from reference TRBV7-9 and TRBJ2-7, the complete variable domain reads DTGVSQNPRHKITKRGQNVTFRCDPISEHNRLYWYRQTLGQGPEFLTYFQNEAQLEKSRLLSDRFSAERPKGSFSTLEIQRTEQGDSAMYLCASSWDRVTYEQYFGPGTRLTVT.

The chain links TRBV7-3 to TRBJ2-2; 14 bases match TRBD2. The CDR3 has 16 residues. V dropped 2 bases and J dropped 5; count of bases not matched to a gene: 1. The V gene's germline CDR1 is SGHTA and CDR2 FQGTGA. CDR3 amino acids: CASSLGLAGGTGELFF. CDR3 DNA sequence: TGTGCCAGCAGCTTAGGACTAGCGGGAGGTACCGGGGAGCTGTTTTTT.

This clonotype was counted between two and nine times. The rearrangement links TRBV4-1 to TRBJ2-5, with 7 positions matching TRBD2. J lost 5 bases, V lost 6 bases, and 12 bases had no gene match. This CDR3 is built from 15 residues. Germline CDR1 is MGHRA and CDR2 is YSYEKL. This CDR3 reads CASRPLGGSWETQYF. For the CDR3, the DNA is TGCGCCAGCAGGCCTTTGGGCGGGAGTTGGGAGACCCAGTACTTC.

A few counts support this clonotype. The chain uses TRBV20-1 and TRBJ2-5; TRBD2 aligns across 8 bases. V dropped 6 bases and J dropped 1; count of bases not matched to a gene: 16. CDR3 length: 17 residues. In germline, CDR1 is DFQATT, CDR2 SNEGSKA (reference sequence). The DNA for the CDR3 is TGCAGTGCCAACGCCCCCGCGGCGGGGGGCTCCCAAGAGACCCAGTACTTC. It yields the protein CSANAPAAGGSQETQYF.

The chain carries TRBV20-1 and TRBJ1-4, with D unresolved. The V end lost 3 bases, the J end lost 8 bases, and 4 bases lay between the germline ends. This CDR3 region has 10 residues. Germline V gives CDR1 DFQATT, CDR2 SNEGSKA (reference sequence). The CDR3 is CSASREKLFF. DNA of the CDR3: TGCAGTGCTAGCCGGGAAAAACTGTTTTTT.

This clonotype was observed a few times. The rearrangement joins TRBV5-1 to TRBJ1-2, with a weak D call TRBD1 (5 bases). This CDR3 has 16 residues. The V end lost 4 bases, the J end lost 3 bases, and 19 bases lay between the germline ends. Germline CDR1 SGHRS, CDR2 YFSETQ. The CDR3 DNA reads TGCGCCAGCAGCCGTGGTCCGGGACGGAGGGACTATGGCTACACCTTC. Translated, it gives CASSRGPGRRDYGYTF.

This clonotype has more than one count but fewer than ten. The CDR3: CASSPRGDSSYEQYF. The CDR3 DNA follows: TGTGCCAGCAGCCCCCGGGGGGACAGTTCCTACGAGCAGTACTTC. The genes are TRBV27 and TRBJ2-7, with D perhaps assigned TRBD1 or TRBD2 (7 bases each). The CDR3 is 15 residues long. The germline CDR1 and CDR2 sequences are MNHEY and SMNVEV (reference sequence). V was pared by 6 bases and J by 1 base, with 16 bases between.

The chain employs TRBV20-1 and TRBJ1-1, with D maybe TRBD1 (6 bases). Trimming pared 6 bases from V and 2 bases from J, leaving 13 bases between. Germline values: CDR1 DFQATT, CDR2 SNEGSKA (reference sequence). The CDR3 covers 13 residues. The CDR3, as DNA: TGCAGTGCAAAGTTAGGGGGAAACACTGAAGCTTTCTTT. Its protein is CSAKLGGNTEAFF.

This sequence joins TRBV3-1 and TRBJ2-7; D is unclear. The CDR3 covers 12 residues. Germline loops: CDR1 LGHDT, CDR2 YNNKEL (reference sequence). V lost 3 bases to trimming and J lost 4 bases, with 7 bases between them. This chain's CDR3 is CASSHLGYEQYF. Here the CDR3 DNA reads TGTGCCAGCAGCCACCTAGGGTACGAGCAGTACTTC.

This clonotype was seen only a few times. The chain joins TRBV10-3 to TRBJ2-3; TRBD1 agrees at 9 bases. The CDR3 totals 15 residues. Trimming at V came to 2 bases and at J to 4 bases, leaving 4 bases not matched to a gene. Per the germline V gene, CDR1 is ENHRY and CDR2 is SYGVKD. CDR3 amino acids: CAISEGTGRADTQYF. CDR3 in DNA: TGTGCCATCAGTGAGGGGACAGGGAGGGCAGATACGCAGTATTTT.

The V call is TRBV28, the J call TRBJ2-7; 8 nucleotides match TRBD1. CDR1 and CDR2 from the germline V gene are MDHEN and SYDVKM. V lost 7 bases to trimming and J lost 1 base; unmatched junction nucleotides: 12. The CDR3 has 16 residues. CDR3 DNA: TGTGCCAGCACCTCAAGGTGGGGGGACAGGTCCTACGAGCAGTACTTC. Protein: CASTSRWGDRSYEQYF.

V and J are TRBV12-3 or TRBV12-4 and TRBJ2-1; 13 bases are a match to TRBD2. This CDR3 has 18 amino acids. The V gene end was trimmed by 6 bases and the J gene end by 2 bases; junction bases not matched to a gene: 10. Here the CDR3 reads CASRSTSGRQGTYNEQFF. DNA of the CDR3: TGTGCCAGCAGGTCGACTAGCGGGAGGCAGGGCACCTACAATGAGCAGTTCTTC.

The sample holds many counts of this clonotype. The genes are TRBV19 and TRBJ2-1; D call uncertain. V lost 5 bases and J 5 bases, leaving 7 bases between the germline ends. This CDR3 is 12 amino acids long. CDR1 and CDR2 (germline): LNHDA, SQIVND (reference sequence). CDR3 nucleotides: TGTGCCAGTAGTCCTAGGAACAATGAGCAGTTCTTC. This codes for CASSPRNNEQFF.

This clonotype occurred many times. V gene TRBV6-2 or TRBV6-3 combines with J gene TRBJ1-1, with 7 bases that match TRBD1. The CDR3 is 16 residues long. Germline trimming cut 7 bases from V and 1 base from J; bases unmatched to any gene: 12. Germline CDR1 is MNHEY and CDR2 is SVGEGT. The chain's CDR3 is CASNPPTGNWNTEAFF. DNA for the CDR3: TGTGCCAGCAATCCGCCGACAGGGAATTGGAACACTGAAGCTTTCTTT.

The V gene is TRBV7-6, the J gene TRBJ2-1; 7 bases match TRBD2. Germline CDR1 reads SGHVS; CDR2 reads FNYEAQ. V shed 5 bases, J shed 2 bases, and the junction held 9 bases outside the gene matches. CDR3 size: 16 residues. The CDR3 DNA sequence: TGTGCCAGCAGCCTAACAGGCGGGGGAACCTACAATGAGCAGTTCTTC. Protein: CASSLTGGGTYNEQFF. The full variable domain, rest sourced from reference TRBV7-6 and TRBJ2-1, is GAGVSQSPRYKVTKRGQDVALRCDPISGHVSLYWYRQALGQGPEFLTYFNYEAQQDKSGLPNDRFSAERPEGSISTLTIQRTEQRDSAMYRCASSLTGGGTYNEQFFGPGTRLTVL.

Notes on this clonotype: A read error may produce the germline difference seen at one junction end. The chain recombines TRBV11-2 with TRBJ2-1; 7 positions agree with TRBD2. Germline V gives CDR1 SGHAT, CDR2 FQNNGV. CDR3 length: 18 amino acids. The CDR3 region has the DNA TGTGCCAGCAGCGTCCGGGACTATTCCCTACTGGGTTACAATGAGGAGTTCTTC. Translation gives CASSVRDYSLLGYNEEFF.

The chain recombines TRBV29-1 with TRBJ2-1; 7 bases are a match to TRBD1. J gave up 2 bases and V 6 bases, and 7 bases lay outside the gene matches. Germline V CDR1 and CDR2: SQVTM, ANQGSEA. There are 14 residues in the CDR3. The CDR3 DNA follows: TGCAGCGTGGATCTGGGACAGACCTACAATGAGCAGTTCTTC. Amino acids: CSVDLGQTYNEQFF.

This clonotype was counted a single time. The chain employs TRBV7-6 and TRBJ2-1; D gene uncertain. The germline V gene encodes CDR1 SGHVS and CDR2 FNYEAQ. V was cut by 3 bases and J by 10 bases, with 13 bases left in between. This CDR3 has 13 residues. The CDR3 reads CASSLDLKGEQFF. The CDR3 DNA follows: TGTGCCAGCAGCTTGGACCTAAAGGGCGAGCAGTTCTTC.

At least ten counts were recorded for this clonotype. V and J are TRBV3-1 and TRBJ1-3; 7 nucleotides agree with TRBD1. The V gene's germline CDR1 is LGHDT and CDR2 YNNKEL (reference sequence). The CDR3 extends over 15 amino acids. V trimming: 1 base; J trimming: 2 bases; junction bases outside the gene matches: 2. The CDR3 nucleotides read TGTGCCAGCAGCCAAGCCGGACAGGCTGGAAACACCATATATTTT. It is translated as CASSQAGQAGNTIYF.

With respect to this clonotype: A junction boundary mismatches the germline segment, possibly from a read error. The chain carries TRBV12-3 or TRBV12-4 and TRBJ2-7; 8 nucleotides match TRBD2. This CDR3 has 14 amino acids. The CDR3 region is CASSFVTSGYEEYF. As DNA, the CDR3 is TGTGCCAGCAGTTTCGTCACTAGCGGATACGAGGAGTACTTC.